This T cell receptor (beta chain) emerged from a study of human T cells and chemical hapten exposure. Time point reported: patch test 2, 6 weeks after DPC sensitization. Treatment of the sample: therapeutic diphenylcyclopropenone sensitization with weekly scalp DPC. Germline V gene lookup returns CDR1 SGDLS and CDR2 YYNGEE. CDR3 size: 15 residues. Deletions cut 0 bases from V and 4 bases from J, with 10 bases between. MiXCR was run by TCRdb on the RACE reads, yielding one entry per CDR3 protein. The sample comprises some 150,000 distinct CDR3 sequences, about 12% of which are singletons, and 1.1% to 1.5% rests with the top ten.

The J gene is TRBJ1-4, the V gene TRBV9; no definite D call. The source of this sequence is a woman aged 45-65 years with alopecia areata. Some clones in this sample may be carry-over from other donors' samples. This specimen was whole blood, taken in connection with sensitization to the hapten diphenylcyclopropenone (DPC). CDR3 loop: CASSVVAGNNEKLFF. The DNA for the CDR3 is TGTGCCAGCAGCGTAGTTGCGGGGAATAATGAAAAACTGTTTTTT.